One and the same sample provided the 31 T cell receptor beta chains below, sequenced in a study of chemoradiotherapy in HPV16-positive cancers. Data came from immunoSEQ multiplex PCR; TCRdb stores just in-frame clones and leaves some out. The sample holds more than 1,000 clones; roughly nine tenths are singletons and the top ten take less than 3%. The sequenced sample was tumor tissue, obtained from a patient who underwent chemoradiotherapy. Receptors originate from a human donor with HPV-associated anogenital cancer.

CDR3 loop: CASSPGGSTDTQYF. CDR3 in DNA: TGTGCCAGCAGCCCAGGGGGTAGCACAGATACGCAGTATTTT. This sequence joins TRBV5-8 and TRBJ2-3, with 7 nucleotides matching TRBD1. The length of the CDR3 is 14 residues. V shed 4 bases, J shed 0 bases, and the junction held 2 bases outside the gene matches. The germline V gene encodes CDR1 SGHTS and CDR2 YDEGEE.

About this clone itself: The junction and the germline gene differ at one end; a read error may be behind it. This chain uses TRBV5-6 with TRBJ1-2, with D tentatively TRBD1 (5 bases). Germline V gives CDR1 SGHDT, CDR2 YYEEEE. CDR3 length: 14 amino acids. The CDR3 DNA reads as TGTGCCAGCAGCTTGGGCAGGGCAAACTATGGCCACACCTTC. It is translated as CASSLGRANYGHTF.

The CDR3 loop is CAAYNAEKLFF. The CDR3 DNA reads TGTGCCGCCTACAATGCGGAAAAACTGTTTTTT. The chain carries TRBV7-9 and TRBJ1-4; D unclear. V gave up 11 bases and J gave up 8 bases, with 12 bases separating them. Germline lookup yields CDR1 SEHNR and CDR2 FQNEAQ (reference sequence). The CDR3 length is 11 residues.

This clone is a singleton in its sample. This chain connects TRBV5-1 to TRBJ2-1, with 9 bases fitting TRBD1. There are 15 residues in the CDR3. In germline, CDR1 is SGHRS, CDR2 YFSETQ. Trimming at V came to 4 bases and at J to 5 bases, leaving 7 bases not matched to a gene. The CDR3 here is CASSRQGGADNEQFF. CDR3 DNA: TGCGCCAGCAGCCGACAGGGGGGGGCTGACAATGAGCAGTTCTTC.

The V call is TRBV6-6, the J call TRBJ1-1, with 9 positions matching TRBD1. The CDR3 has 13 residues. V shed 5 bases and J 5 bases; nucleotides not matched to a gene: 3. CDR1 MNHNY and CDR2 SVGAGI come from the germline V gene (reference sequence). The DNA of the CDR3 is TGTGCCAGCAGTCGACAGGGGGATACTGAAGCTTTCTTT. Translation gives CASSRQGDTEAFF.

This chain uses TRBV11-2 with TRBJ1-6; D gene unclear. Looked up from germline, CDR1 is SGHAT and CDR2 is FQNNGV. V was shortened by 1 base and J by 5 bases, with 6 bases between the two germline ends. The CDR3 runs to 14 residues. In nucleotides, the CDR3 is TGTGCCAGCAGCTTAGTCCCTAATAATTCACCCCTCCACTTT. Translating it yields CASSLVPNNSPLHF.

The chain links TRBV9 to TRBJ1-5, with D unclear. The germline V and J ends were trimmed by 0 bases and 10 bases, with 17 bases remaining between them. The CDR3 is 15 residues long. The germline V gene encodes CDR1 SGDLS and CDR2 YYNGEE. DNA of the CDR3: TGTGCCAGCAGCGTAGGGACTGGGCCGGGATTACCCCAGCATTTT. Encoded protein: CASSVGTGPGLPQHF.

The chain couples TRBV11-2 to TRBJ2-1, with unresolved D. Per the germline V gene, CDR1 is SGHAT and CDR2 is FQNNGV. V gave up 3 bases and J gave up 10 bases, with 10 bases separating them. The CDR3 runs to 12 residues. The CDR3 sequence: CASSFIKSEQFF. CDR3 DNA sequence: TGTGCCAGCAGCTTTATAAAGTCGGAGCAGTTCTTC.

The chain carries TRBV30 and TRBJ1-5; D unclear. The CDR3 is made up of 13 amino acids. V lost 0 bases and J lost 4, with 7 bases in between. The germline V gene encodes CDR1 GTSNPN and CDR2 SVGIG (reference sequence). CDR3 sequence (DNA): TGTGCCTGGAGTGTAAACACTAATCAGCCCCAGCATTTT. It specifies CAWSVNTNQPQHF.

This chain joins TRBV6-6 and TRBJ2-1, with a weak D call TRBD2 (6 bases). Looked up from germline, CDR1 is MNHNY and CDR2 is SVGAGI (reference sequence). V was clipped by 4 bases and J by 9 bases, with 10 bases between them. CDR3 length equals 12 residues. The CDR3 spells CASSSRGFEQFF. Here the CDR3 DNA reads TGTGCCAGCAGTTCACGGGGGTTTGAGCAGTTCTTC.

The chain is built from TRBV7-9 and TRBJ2-5; TRBD2 agrees at 8 bases. This CDR3 has 14 residues. The germline CDR1 and CDR2 sequences are SEHNR and FQNEAQ (reference sequence). V shed 7 bases and J 7 bases; nucleotides not matched to a gene: 11. The CDR3 spells CASNLDDLAGTQYF. Written as DNA, the CDR3 is TGTGCCAGCAACCTAGACGACCTAGCGGGGACCCAGTACTTC.

This clone has a single count. This sequence joins TRBV7-6 and TRBJ1-2; 11 bases match TRBD1. From germline, CDR1 is SGHVS and CDR2 FNYEAQ. The CDR3 spans 14 residues. Unmatched junction bases numbered 9, after V lost 7 bases and J lost 8 bases. The CDR3 protein is CASTPGQGAGGYTF. The CDR3 DNA is TGTGCCAGCACGCCCGGACAGGGGGCTGGGGGCTACACCTTC.

The J gene is TRBJ1-1, the V gene TRBV30, with D maybe TRBD1 (5 bases). Germline-derived CDR1 and CDR2 are GTSNPN and SVGIG (reference sequence). The germline V and J ends were trimmed by 3 bases and 10 bases, with 15 bases remaining between them. CDR3 length: 12 amino acids. The CDR3 loop reads CAWSGGGNSAFF. Written as DNA, the CDR3 is TGTGCCTGGAGCGGGGGGGGGAATTCAGCTTTCTTT.

This chain joins TRBV5-5 and TRBJ1-3, with TRBD1 matching 8 bases. The length of the CDR3 is 16 residues. After removal of 5 bases from V and 1 base from J, the junction contained 8 bases not matched to a gene. Per the germline V gene, CDR1 is SGHKS and CDR2 is YYEKEE (reference sequence). DNA of the CDR3: TGTGCCAGCAGGCAAAGGGGACAGGAGTCTGGAAACACCATATATTTT. Encoded protein: CASRQRGQESGNTIYF.

The chain employs TRBV5-1 and TRBJ1-6, with a possible D match to TRBD1 (6 bases). The germline V gene has CDR1 SGHRS and CDR2 YFSETQ. This CDR3 has 15 amino acids. The V end lost 4 bases, the J end lost 9 bases, and 17 bases lay between the germline ends. This CDR3 is CASSLEGVSGSPLHF. CDR3 in DNA: TGCGCCAGCAGCCTAGAGGGGGTAAGCGGTTCACCCCTCCACTTT.

The V and J genes are TRBV6-1 and TRBJ2-1; TRBD2 aligns across 8 bases. The CDR3 runs 16 residues. V shed 2 bases, J shed 4 bases, and the junction held 7 bases outside the gene matches. Germline V gene data show CDR1 as MNHNS and CDR2 as SASEGT. The CDR3 DNA follows: TGTGCCAGCAGTGAATTTGGCGGGGGGCCATACAATGAGCAGTTCTTC. This sequence encodes CASSEFGGGPYNEQFF.

The rearrangement joins TRBV19 to TRBJ2-7; 8 bases line up with TRBD1. The ends lost 3 bases at V and 3 bases at J; junction bases unmatched: 10. CDR1 LNHDA and CDR2 SQIVND come from the germline V gene (reference sequence). The CDR3 sequence is 16 residues long. The CDR3 reads CASSMFARGRIYEQYF. Written as DNA, the CDR3 is TGTGCCAGTAGTATGTTTGCCAGGGGGCGGATCTACGAGCAGTACTTC.

The rearrangement uses TRBV28 and TRBJ2-3; D unresolved. The CDR3 is made up of 18 amino acids. The V gene lost 5 bases and the J gene lost 0 bases, with 21 bases spanning the gap. Germline V lookup: CDR1 MDHEN, CDR2 SYDVKM. This CDR3 is CASSVTDRVGKSTDTQYF. The CDR3 bases are TGTGCCAGCAGTGTGACTGATAGGGTGGGCAAAAGCACAGATACGCAGTATTTT.

The chain joins TRBV14 to TRBJ1-2, with D possibly matching TRBD1 (5 bases). Germline CDR1 is SGHDN and CDR2 is FVKESK. V was pared by 4 bases and J by 4 bases, with 22 bases between. The CDR3 loop spans 17 amino acids. CDR3 residues: CASSLDSRIQAFYGYTF. The CDR3 DNA follows: TGTGCCAGCAGCCTAGACAGCCGAATCCAAGCCTTCTATGGCTACACCTTC.

The chain links TRBV19 to TRBJ1-5; 11 bases align to TRBD1. Unmatched junction bases numbered 6, after V lost 6 bases and J lost 5 bases. The CDR3 is made up of 15 amino acids. Per germline, CDR1 LNHDA and CDR2 SQIVND (reference sequence). As DNA, the CDR3 is TGTGCCAGTAGATTTGGGACAGGGGGACATCAGCCCCAGCATTTT. Its translation: CASRFGTGGHQPQHF.

The chain links TRBV28 to TRBJ1-1, with a possible D match to TRBD1 (5 bases). Germline CDR1 is MDHEN and CDR2 is SYDVKM. The CDR3 covers 12 residues. Between the trimmed V and J ends, which lost 4 bases and 4 bases, there was a span of 7 bases. The DNA for the CDR3 is TGTGCCAGCAGTTCAAGGGGCACTGAAGCTTTCTTT. This sequence encodes CASSSRGTEAFF. Full variable domain (missing parts from reference TRBV28 and TRBJ1-1): DVKVTQSSRYLVKRTGEKVFLECVQDMDHENMFWYRQDPGLGLRLIYFSYDVKMKEKGDIPEGYSVSREKKERFSLILESASTNQTSMYLCASSSRGTEAFFGQGTRLTVV.

The gene calls are TRBV4-2 and TRBJ1-4, with TRBD1 matching 8 bases. J gave up 4 bases and V 1 base, and 8 bases lay outside the gene matches. CDR1 and CDR2 (germline): LGHNA, YNFKEQ. The length of the CDR3 is 17 residues. The CDR3, as DNA: TGTGCCAGCAGCCAAGCGGGAACAGGGGGATATAATGAAAAACTGTTTTTT. Translation gives CASSQAGTGGYNEKLFF.

This chain uses TRBV10-2 with TRBJ2-3; D is possibly TRBD1 (6 bases). The CDR3 extends over 14 amino acids. Trimming took 7 bases from V and 3 from J, leaving 14 bases between them. CDR1 and CDR2 (germline): WSHSY, SAAADI. CDR3 in DNA: TGCGCCAGCAACCTACAGGGACCGACAGATACGCAGTATTTT. It encodes CASNLQGPTDTQYF.

The chain joins TRBV9 to TRBJ2-1, with D possibly being TRBD2 (7 bases). CDR1 and CDR2 (germline): SGDLS, YYNGEE. The CDR3 runs 18 residues. The V end was cut by 7 bases, the J end by 3 bases, with 26 bases between. The CDR3 bases are TGTGCCAGCGGAAGGGGGGGGTCGGCGGGGACTTACTACAATGAGCAGTTCTTC. Protein: CASGRGGSAGTYYNEQFF. Drawing the rest from reference TRBV9 and TRBJ2-1, the complete variable domain is DSGVTQTPKHLITATGQRVTLRCSPRSGDLSVYWYQQSLDQGLQFLIQYYNGEERAKGNILERFSAQQFPDLHSELNLSSLELGDSALYFCASGRGGSAGTYYNEQFFGPGTRLTVL.

The V and J genes are TRBV12-5 and TRBJ2-3, with 9 bases identical to TRBD2. The ends lost 5 bases at V and 2 bases at J; junction bases unmatched: 11. The germline gives CDR1 LGHNT, CDR2 FRNRAP. This CDR3 contains 17 residues. The CDR3 bases are TGTGCTAGTGGTCCCCGACTAGCGGTTTCTCACACAGATACGCAGTATTTT. This gives the protein CASGPRLAVSHTDTQYF.

In nucleotides, the CDR3 is TGTGCCAGCAGCTTACAGGGTTTGAACACTGAAGCTTTCTTT. Its protein is CASSLQGLNTEAFF. The genes are TRBV13 and TRBJ1-1, with D possibly matching TRBD1 (5 bases). There are 14 residues in the CDR3. Germline V gene lookup returns CDR1 PRHDT and CDR2 FYEKMQ (reference sequence). The ends were cut back, 2 bases at V and 0 bases at J, with 7 bases in the middle.

The rearrangement joins TRBV27 to TRBJ1-2; D gene ambiguous. The CDR3 length is 15 residues. The germline CDR1 and CDR2 sequences are MNHEY and SMNVEV (reference sequence). Deletions cut 6 bases from V and 4 bases from J, with 18 bases between. CDR3 loop: CASSPVAAGTYGYTF. In nucleotides, the CDR3 is TGTGCCAGCAGCCCCGTGGCCGCGGGAACCTATGGCTACACCTTC.

This rearrangement joins TRBV10-3 to TRBJ2-3, with TRBD2 identical over 14 bases. The germline CDR1 and CDR2 sequences are ENHRY and SYGVKD. This CDR3 is 17 amino acids long. J lost 1 base, V lost 6 bases, and 6 bases had no gene match. DNA of the CDR3: TGTGCCATCAGCGAGACTAGCGGGGGGGCCCGCACAGATACGCAGTATTTT. It specifies CAISETSGGARTDTQYF.

This sequence joins TRBV18 and TRBJ1-2; unclear D gene. The germline V gene has CDR1 KGHSH and CDR2 LQKENI. V was trimmed by 1 base and J by 5 bases, leaving 5 bases between them. The CDR3 length is 12 residues. The CDR3 is CASSPRRYGYTF. CDR3 coding DNA: TGTGCCAGCTCACCACGACGGTATGGCTACACCTTC. Complete variable domain (other parts from reference TRBV18 and TRBJ1-2): NAGVMQNPRHLVRRRGQEARLRCSPMKGHSHVYWYRQLPEEGLKFMVYLQKENIIDESGMPKERFSAEFPKEGPSILRIQQVVRGDSAAYFCASSPRRYGYTFGSGTRLTVV.

V usage is TRBV28 and J usage is TRBJ2-3; no reliable D call. In germline, CDR1 is MDHEN, CDR2 SYDVKM. The V gene lost 1 base and the J gene lost 5 bases, with 25 bases spanning the gap. This CDR3 has 19 amino acids. CDR3 bases: TGTGCCAGCAGTTTATCACAGACCCAGCTCGCCGAAGAGAAAGATACGCAGTATTTT. This sequence encodes CASSLSQTQLAEEKDTQYF.

This clone occurred once. The V gene is TRBV5-4, the J gene TRBJ2-3; D might be TRBD1 (6 bases). V shed 0 bases and J shed 6 bases, with 8 bases lying between them. Germline loops: CDR1 SGHNT, CDR2 YYREEE (reference sequence). This CDR3 comprises 13 residues. The chain's CDR3 is CASSLARGDTQYF. In DNA form, the CDR3 reads TGTGCCAGCAGCTTGGCTAGGGGGGATACGCAGTATTTT.